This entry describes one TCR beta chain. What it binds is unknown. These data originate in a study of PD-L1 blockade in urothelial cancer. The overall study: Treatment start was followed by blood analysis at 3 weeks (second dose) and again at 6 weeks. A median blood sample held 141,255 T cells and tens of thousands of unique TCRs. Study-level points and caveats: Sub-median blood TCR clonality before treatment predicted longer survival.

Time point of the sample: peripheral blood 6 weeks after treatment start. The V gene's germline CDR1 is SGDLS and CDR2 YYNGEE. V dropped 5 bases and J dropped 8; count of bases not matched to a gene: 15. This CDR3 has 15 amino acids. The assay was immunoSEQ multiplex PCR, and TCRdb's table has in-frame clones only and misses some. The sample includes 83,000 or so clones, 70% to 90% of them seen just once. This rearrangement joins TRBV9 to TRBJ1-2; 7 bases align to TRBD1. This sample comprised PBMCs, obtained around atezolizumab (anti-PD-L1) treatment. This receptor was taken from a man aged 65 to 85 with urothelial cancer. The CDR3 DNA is TGTGCCAGCAGTGACCGACCCGGGACAGACCGGGGCTACACCTTC. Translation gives CASSDRPGTDRGYTF.